The following is a TCR beta chain sequence with its context. This CDR3 is built from 13 residues. V gave up 6 bases and J gave up 8 bases; unmatched junction bases: 8. CDR1 and CDR2 from the germline V gene are MDHEN and SYDVKM. The data were taken from a study of blood T cell repertoires in COVID-19. Sequencing was performed with immunoSEQ multiplex PCR; in TCRdb, only in-frame clones are kept and a portion is missing. The sample includes about 460,000 clones, 80% to 90% seen only once; the top ten take approximately 8%. The cohort comprised adults aged about 18 to 100 years residing in some 24 US areas.

The receptor comes from a woman in her fifties or sixties who had recovered from COVID-19. Sequenced material: PBMCs or T cells enriched from blood (not recorded which). The chain has TRBV28 and TRBJ1-2, with TRBD1 matching 8 bases. The CDR3, as DNA: TGTGCCAGCAGAACCCCCGGACAGGGAGGCTACACCTTC. Its protein product is CASRTPGQGGYTF.